This T cell receptor (beta chain) was obtained from a study of blood T cells in healthy people across ages. PCR was performed a second time for roughly 7 to 12 cycles using a sample-barcoded 5' primer and a J-beta primer mix. TCRdb re-analysed the 5' RACE reads in MiXCR, keeping a single row per CDR3 protein. The table shows just over 1 million distinct CDR3 sequences, with 35% to 50% occurring only once. Germline values: CDR1 SNHLY, CDR2 FYNNEI. This CDR3 comprises 15 residues. Trimming stripped 6 bases from V and 1 base from J, with 12 bases between. The source is a woman aged 60-70 years in good health. V and J are TRBV2 and TRBJ2-2; tentatively, D is TRBD1 (5 bases). Sequenced: blood. CDR3 DNA sequence: TGTGCCAGCAGACGACAGACCCTGAACACCGGGGAGCTGTTTTTT. Encoded protein: CASRRQTLNTGELFF.